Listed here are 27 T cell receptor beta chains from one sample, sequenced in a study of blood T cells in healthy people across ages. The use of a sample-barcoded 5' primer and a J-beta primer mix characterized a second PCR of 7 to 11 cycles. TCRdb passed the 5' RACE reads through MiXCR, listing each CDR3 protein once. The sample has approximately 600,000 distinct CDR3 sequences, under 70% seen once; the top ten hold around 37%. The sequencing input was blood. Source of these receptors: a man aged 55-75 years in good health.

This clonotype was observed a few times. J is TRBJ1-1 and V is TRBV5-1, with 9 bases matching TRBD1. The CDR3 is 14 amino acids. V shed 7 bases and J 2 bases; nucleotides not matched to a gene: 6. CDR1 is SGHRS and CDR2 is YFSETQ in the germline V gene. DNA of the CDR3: TGCGCCAGCTCCTGGACAGGGGTAAACACTGAAGCTTTCTTT. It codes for CASSWTGVNTEAFF. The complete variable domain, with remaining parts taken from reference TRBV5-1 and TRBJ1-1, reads KAGVTQTPRYLIKTRGQQVTLSCSPISGHRSVSWYQQTPGQGLQFLFEYFSETQRNKGNFPGRFSGRQFSNSRSEMNVSTLELGDSALYLCASSWTGVNTEAFFGQGTRLTVV.

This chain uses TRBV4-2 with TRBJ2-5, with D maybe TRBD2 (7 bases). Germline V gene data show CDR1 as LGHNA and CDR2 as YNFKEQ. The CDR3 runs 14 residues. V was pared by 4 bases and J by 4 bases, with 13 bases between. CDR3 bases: TGTGCCAGCAGCCGAAGGGGGGGAGGAGAGACCCAGTACTTC. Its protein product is CASSRRGGGETQYF.

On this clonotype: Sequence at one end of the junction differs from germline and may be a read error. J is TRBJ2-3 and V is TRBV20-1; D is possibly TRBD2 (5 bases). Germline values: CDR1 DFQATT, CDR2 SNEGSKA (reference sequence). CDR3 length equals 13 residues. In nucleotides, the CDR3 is TGCAGTGCTAGTAACGCGGGCACATATACGCAGTATTTT. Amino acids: CSASNAGTYTQYF.

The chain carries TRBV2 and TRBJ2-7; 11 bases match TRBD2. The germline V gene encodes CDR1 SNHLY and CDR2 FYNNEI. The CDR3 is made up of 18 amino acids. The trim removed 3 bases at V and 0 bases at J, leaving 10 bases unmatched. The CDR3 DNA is TGTGCCAGCAGTGACATGTCCCCCACTAGCGGGGGCTCCTACGAGCAGTACTTC. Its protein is CASSDMSPTSGGSYEQYF.

Here the CDR3 reads CASSHHAGTGNTEAFF. The CDR3 nucleotides read TGTGCCAGCAGCCATCACGCGGGGACGGGGAACACTGAAGCTTTCTTT. The chain couples TRBV3-1 to TRBJ1-1, with a possible D match to TRBD1 (5 bases). CDR1 is LGHDT, CDR2 YNNKEL, per germline (reference sequence). The CDR3 length is 16 residues. Trimming took off 3 bases at V and 1 base at J, with 15 bases between the two ends.

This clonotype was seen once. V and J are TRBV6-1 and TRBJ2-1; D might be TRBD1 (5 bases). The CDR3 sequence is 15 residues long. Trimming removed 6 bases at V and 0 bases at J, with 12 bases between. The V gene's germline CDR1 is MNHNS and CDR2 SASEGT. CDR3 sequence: CASSAQGDSYNEQFF. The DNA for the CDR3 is TGTGCCAGCAGCGCACAAGGGGACTCCTACAATGAGCAGTTCTTC.

CDR3 loop: CSARVGGIGTEAFF. CDR3 DNA sequence: TGCAGTGCTAGAGTAGGGGGTATTGGAACTGAAGCTTTCTTT. J is TRBJ1-1 and V is TRBV20-1; maybe TRBD1 (6 bases). The CDR3 contains 14 residues. CDR1 and CDR2 (germline): DFQATT, SNEGSKA (reference sequence). With 1 base removed from V and 5 bases from J, the gap between germline ends came to 14 bases.

CDR3 sequence reads: CSAREQGRSEQFF. The CDR3 DNA is TGCAGTGCTAGAGAACAGGGGAGGAGTGAGCAGTTCTTC. The V gene is TRBV20-1, the J gene TRBJ2-1, with D perhaps TRBD1 (7 bases). CDR1 and CDR2 (germline): DFQATT, SNEGSKA (reference sequence). The CDR3 spans 13 residues. Trimming took 0 bases from V and 9 from J, leaving 12 bases between them.

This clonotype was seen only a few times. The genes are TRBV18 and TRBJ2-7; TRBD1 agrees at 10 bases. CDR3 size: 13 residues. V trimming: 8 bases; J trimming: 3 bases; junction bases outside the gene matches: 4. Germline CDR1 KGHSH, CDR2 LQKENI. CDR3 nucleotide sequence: TGTGCCAGCGCGGGACAGGGGATCTACGAGCAGTACTTC. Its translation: CASAGQGIYEQYF.

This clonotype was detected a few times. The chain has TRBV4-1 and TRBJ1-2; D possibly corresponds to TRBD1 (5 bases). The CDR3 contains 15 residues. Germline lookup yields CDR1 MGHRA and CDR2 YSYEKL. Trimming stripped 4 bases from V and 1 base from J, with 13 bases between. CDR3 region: CASSRGTAHNYGYTF. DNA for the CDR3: TGCGCCAGCAGCCGGGGGACCGCTCATAACTATGGCTACACCTTC.

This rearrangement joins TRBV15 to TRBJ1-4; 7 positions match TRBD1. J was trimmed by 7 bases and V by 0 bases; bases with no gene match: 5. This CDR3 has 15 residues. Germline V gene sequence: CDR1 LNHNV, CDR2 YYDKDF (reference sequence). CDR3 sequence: CATSREGQYSEKLFF. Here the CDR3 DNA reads TGTGCCACCAGCAGAGAGGGACAGTATAGTGAAAAACTGTTTTTT.

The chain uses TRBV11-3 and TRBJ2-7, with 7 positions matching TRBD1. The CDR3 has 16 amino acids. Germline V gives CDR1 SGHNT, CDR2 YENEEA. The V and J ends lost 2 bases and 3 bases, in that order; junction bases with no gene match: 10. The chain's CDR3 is CASSLSPRGGLYEQYF. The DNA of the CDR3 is TGTGCCAGCAGCTTAAGCCCAAGAGGGGGCCTCTACGAGCAGTACTTC.

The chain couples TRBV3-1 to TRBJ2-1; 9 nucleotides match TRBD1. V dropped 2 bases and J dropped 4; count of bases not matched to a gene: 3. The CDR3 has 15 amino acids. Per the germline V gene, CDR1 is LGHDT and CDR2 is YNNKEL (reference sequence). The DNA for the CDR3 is TGTGCCAGCAGCCAAACAGGGGGCCATTACAATGAGCAGTTCTTC. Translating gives CASSQTGGHYNEQFF.

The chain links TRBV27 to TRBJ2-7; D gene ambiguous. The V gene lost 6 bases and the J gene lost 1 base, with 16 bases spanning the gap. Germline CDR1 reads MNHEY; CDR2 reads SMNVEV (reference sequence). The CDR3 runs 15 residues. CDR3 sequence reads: CASSQTRAGSYEQYF. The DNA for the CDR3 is TGTGCCAGCAGCCAGACAAGAGCCGGTTCCTACGAGCAGTACTTC.

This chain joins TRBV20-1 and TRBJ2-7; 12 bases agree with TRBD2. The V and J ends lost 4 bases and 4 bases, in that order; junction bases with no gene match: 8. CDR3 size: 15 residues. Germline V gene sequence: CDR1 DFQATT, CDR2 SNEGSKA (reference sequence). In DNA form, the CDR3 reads TGCAGTGCTATCGGTCTAGCGGGGGGGCGGTACGAGCAGTACTTC. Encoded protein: CSAIGLAGGRYEQYF.

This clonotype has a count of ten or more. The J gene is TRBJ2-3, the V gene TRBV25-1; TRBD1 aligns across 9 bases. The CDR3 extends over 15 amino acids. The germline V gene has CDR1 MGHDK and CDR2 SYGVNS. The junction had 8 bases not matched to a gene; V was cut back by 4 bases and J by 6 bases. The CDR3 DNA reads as TGTGCCAGCAGTGCTTTGGGACAGGGCCTGGATACGCAGTATTTT. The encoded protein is CASSALGQGLDTQYF.

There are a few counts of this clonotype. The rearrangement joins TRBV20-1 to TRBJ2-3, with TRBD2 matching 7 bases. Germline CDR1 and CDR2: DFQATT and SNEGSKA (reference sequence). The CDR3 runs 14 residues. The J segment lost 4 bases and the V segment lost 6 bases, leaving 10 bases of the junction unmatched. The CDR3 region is CSAAWGGFADTQYF. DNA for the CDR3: TGCAGTGCCGCCTGGGGGGGTTTCGCAGATACGCAGTATTTT.

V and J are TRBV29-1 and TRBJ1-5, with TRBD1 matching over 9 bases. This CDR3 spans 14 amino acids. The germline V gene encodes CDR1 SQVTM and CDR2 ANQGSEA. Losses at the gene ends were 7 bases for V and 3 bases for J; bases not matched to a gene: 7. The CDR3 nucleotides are TGCAGCGCCGTACAGGGGGCAAACAATCAGCCCCAGCATTTT. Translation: CSAVQGANNQPQHF.

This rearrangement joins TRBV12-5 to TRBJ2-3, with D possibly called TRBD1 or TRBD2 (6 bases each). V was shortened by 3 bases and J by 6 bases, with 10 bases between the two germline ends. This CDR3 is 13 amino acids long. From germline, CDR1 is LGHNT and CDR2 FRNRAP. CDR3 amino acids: CASGFFGGDTQYF. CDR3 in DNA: TGTGCTAGTGGTTTCTTCGGGGGCGATACGCAGTATTTT.

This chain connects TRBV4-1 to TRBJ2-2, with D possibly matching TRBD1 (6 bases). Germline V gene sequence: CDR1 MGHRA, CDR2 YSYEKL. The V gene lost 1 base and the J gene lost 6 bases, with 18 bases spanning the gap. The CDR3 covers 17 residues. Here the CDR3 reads CASSQGSQSQGAGELFF. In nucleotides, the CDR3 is TGCGCCAGCAGCCAAGGATCCCAATCACAGGGCGCCGGGGAGCTGTTTTTT.

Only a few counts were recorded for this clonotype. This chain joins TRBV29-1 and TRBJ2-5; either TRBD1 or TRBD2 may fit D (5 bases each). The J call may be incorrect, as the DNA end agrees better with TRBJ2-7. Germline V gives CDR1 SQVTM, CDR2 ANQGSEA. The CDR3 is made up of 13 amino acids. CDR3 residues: CSVSRDALVEQYF. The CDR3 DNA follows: TGCAGCGTTTCCCGGGACGCTTTGGTCGAGCAGTACTTC.

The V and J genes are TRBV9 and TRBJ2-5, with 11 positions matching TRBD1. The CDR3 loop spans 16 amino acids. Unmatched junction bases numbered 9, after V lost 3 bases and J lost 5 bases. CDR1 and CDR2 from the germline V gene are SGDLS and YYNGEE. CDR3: CASSARTGGIQETQYF. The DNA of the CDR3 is TGTGCCAGCAGCGCAAGGACAGGGGGCATTCAGGAGACCCAGTACTTC.

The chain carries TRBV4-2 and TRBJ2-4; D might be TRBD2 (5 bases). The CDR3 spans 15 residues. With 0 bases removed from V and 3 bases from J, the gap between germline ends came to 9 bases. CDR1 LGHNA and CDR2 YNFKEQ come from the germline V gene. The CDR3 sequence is CASSQDPSFKNIQYF. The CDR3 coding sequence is TGTGCCAGCAGCCAAGATCCTAGCTTCAAAAACATTCAGTACTTC.

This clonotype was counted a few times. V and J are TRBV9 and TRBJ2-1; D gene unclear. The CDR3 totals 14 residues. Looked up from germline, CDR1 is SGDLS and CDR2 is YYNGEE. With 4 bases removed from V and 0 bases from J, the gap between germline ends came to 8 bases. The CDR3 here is CASSSLGSYNEQFF. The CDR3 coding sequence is TGTGCCAGCAGCAGTCTAGGCTCCTACAATGAGCAGTTCTTC.

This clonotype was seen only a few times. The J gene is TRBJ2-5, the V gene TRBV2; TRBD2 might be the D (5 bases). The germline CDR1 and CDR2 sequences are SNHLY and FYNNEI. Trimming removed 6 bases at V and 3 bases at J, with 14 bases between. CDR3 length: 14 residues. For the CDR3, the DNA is TGTGCCAGCAGCCCCCGGCGGACTGAAGAGACCCAGTACTTC. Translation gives CASSPRRTEETQYF. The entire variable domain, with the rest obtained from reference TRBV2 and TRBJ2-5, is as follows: EPEVTQTPSHQVTQMGQEVILRCVPISNHLYFYWYRQILGQKVEFLVSFYNNEISEKSEIFDDQFSVERPDGSNFTLKIRSTKLEDSAMYFCASSPRRTEETQYFGPGTRLLVL.

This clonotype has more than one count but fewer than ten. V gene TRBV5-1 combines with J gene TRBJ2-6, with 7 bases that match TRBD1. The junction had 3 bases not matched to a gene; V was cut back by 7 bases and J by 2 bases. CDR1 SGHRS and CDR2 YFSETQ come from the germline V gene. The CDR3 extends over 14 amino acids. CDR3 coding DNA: TGCGCCAGCCAACAGGGGACTGGGGCCAACGTCCTGACTTTC. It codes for CASQQGTGANVLTF. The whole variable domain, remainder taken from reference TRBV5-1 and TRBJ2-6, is KAGVTQTPRYLIKTRGQQVTLSCSPISGHRSVSWYQQTPGQGLQFLFEYFSETQRNKGNFPGRFSGRQFSNSRSEMNVSTLELGDSALYLCASQQGTGANVLTFGAGSRLTVL.

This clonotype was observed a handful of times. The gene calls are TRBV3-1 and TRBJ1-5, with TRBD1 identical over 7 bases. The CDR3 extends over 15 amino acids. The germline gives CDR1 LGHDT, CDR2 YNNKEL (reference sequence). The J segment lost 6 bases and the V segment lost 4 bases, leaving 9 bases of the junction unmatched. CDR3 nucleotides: TGTGCCAGCAGCCCCTCAGGGGGAGGTACTCAGCCCCAGCATTTT. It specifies CASSPSGGGTQPQHF.